This entry lists 19 T cell receptor beta chains sequenced from one sample in a study of shared clonotypes between healthy human individuals. Sequenced by immunoSEQ multiplex PCR; TCRdb stores in-frame clones only, minus some. This table has more than 2 million clones, over 85% appearing once. Sequences were obtained from naive CD4+ T cells sorted from blood. Subset in this sample: CD45RA+ positively selected. These receptors all stem from a man aged 18 to 29 in good health.

For the CDR3, the DNA is TGTGCCACCAGCAGAGATAGAGCCCCGATATTCACCTTC. Encoded protein: CATSRDRAPIFTF. The chain uses TRBV15 and TRBJ1-2, with unresolved D. The CDR3 is 13 residues long. V lost 0 bases, J lost 13 bases, and 15 bases lay in between. Germline V gene lookup returns CDR1 LNHNV and CDR2 YYDKDF (reference sequence). Using reference TRBV15 and TRBJ1-2 for the parts outside the CDR3, the full variable domain is DAMVIQNPRYQVTQFGKPVTLSCSQTLNHNVMYWYQQKSSQAPKLLFHYYDKDFNNEADTPDNFQSRRPNTSFCFLDIRSPGLGDTAMYLCATSRDRAPIFTFGSGTRLTVV.

The rearrangement links TRBV6-5 to TRBJ2-5, with D possibly called TRBD1 or TRBD2 (5 bases each). The CDR3 has 14 residues. From germline, CDR1 is MNHEY and CDR2 SVGAGI. The V end was cut by 2 bases, the J end by 5 bases, with 12 bases between. The CDR3 nucleotides are TGTGCCAGCAGTTACCAGGGATGGGAGGAGACCCAGTACTTC. This sequence encodes CASSYQGWEETQYF.

The CDR3 region is CASSEGEGHPDTEAFF. The DNA for the CDR3 is TGTGCCAGCAGTGAAGGGGAGGGGCACCCAGACACTGAAGCTTTCTTT. The V call is TRBV6-1, the J call TRBJ1-1; weak D call: TRBD1 (5 bases). The CDR3 totals 16 residues. V was trimmed by 1 base and J by 3 bases, leaving 15 bases between them. Germline CDR1 reads MNHNS; CDR2 reads SASEGT.

The chain has TRBV29-1 and TRBJ1-3; D may be TRBD1 (5 bases). The CDR3 has 14 residues. V lost 6 bases, J lost 0 bases, and 12 bases lay in between. Germline V gene sequence: CDR1 SQVTM, CDR2 ANQGSEA. The CDR3 DNA reads TGCAGCGTCACATTAGACAGCTCTGGAAACACCATATATTTT. Its protein product is CSVTLDSSGNTIYF.

Remarks on this clone: The sample has other DNA sequences that encode this CDR3 too. This chain joins TRBV30 and TRBJ1-5; no reliable D call. The CDR3 loop spans 13 amino acids. CDR1 and CDR2 from the germline V gene are GTSNPN and SVGIG (reference sequence). Trimming removed 2 bases at V and 4 bases at J, with 9 bases between. The CDR3 is CAWSPSGNQPQHF. In DNA, the CDR3 is TGTGCCTGGAGTCCCAGCGGGAATCAGCCCCAGCATTTT.

This chain joins TRBV7-6 and TRBJ2-7, with 9 bases matching TRBD2. From germline, CDR1 is SGHVS and CDR2 FNYEAQ. The V segment lost 5 bases and the J segment 2 bases; nucleotides outside the gene matches: 7. This CDR3 has 15 residues. CDR3 DNA sequence: TGTGCCAGCAGCCCTCAAGCGGGAGGCCCCTACGAGCAGTACTTC. Protein product: CASSPQAGGPYEQYF. Variable domain in full (rest from reference TRBV7-6 and TRBJ2-7): GAGVSQSPRYKVTKRGQDVALRCDPISGHVSLYWYRQALGQGPEFLTYFNYEAQQDKSGLPNDRFSAERPEGSISTLTIQRTEQRDSAMYRCASSPQAGGPYEQYFGPGTRLTVT.

The chain couples TRBV6-1 to TRBJ1-5; D gene uncertain. The V end lost 6 bases, the J end lost 7 bases, and 19 bases lay between the germline ends. Germline lookup yields CDR1 MNHNS and CDR2 SASEGT. The CDR3 covers 15 residues. DNA for the CDR3: TGTGCCAGCAGCCTTAGCCGCACGATGGCCCAGCCCCAGCATTTT. This sequence encodes CASSLSRTMAQPQHF.

DNA of the CDR3: TGTGCCAGCAGCTTGAGTCAGGGGCGGCAATCACCCCTCCACTTT. Residues: CASSLSQGRQSPLHF. This chain joins TRBV5-6 and TRBJ1-6, with D perhaps TRBD1 (6 bases). There are 15 residues in the CDR3. V lost 1 base, J lost 10 bases, and 15 bases lay in between. Germline CDR1 is SGHDT and CDR2 is YYEEEE.

The rearrangement joins TRBV2 to TRBJ1-1; the D gene is possibly TRBD1 (5 bases). CDR3 size: 15 residues. The germline V gene encodes CDR1 SNHLY and CDR2 FYNNEI. With 1 base removed from V and 1 base from J, the gap between germline ends came to 10 bases. DNA of the CDR3: TGTGCCAGCAGTGAAGACACCGGGGCGAACACTGAAGCTTTCTTT. It specifies CASSEDTGANTEAFF.

The chain joins TRBV7-9 to TRBJ2-5, with unresolved D. The CDR3 consists of 13 residues. Germline assignment: CDR1 SEHNR and CDR2 FQNEAQ (reference sequence). The V end lost 5 bases, the J end lost 4 bases, and 11 bases lay between the germline ends. For the CDR3, the DNA is TGTGCCAGCAGCCCCCAACCCCCAGAGACCCAGTACTTC. It specifies CASSPQPPETQYF.

This chain links TRBV2 with TRBJ2-5, with D possibly being TRBD1 (5 bases). The V gene's germline CDR1 is SNHLY and CDR2 FYNNEI. V shed 7 bases and J shed 0 bases, with 6 bases lying between them. This CDR3 has 12 residues. The CDR3, as DNA: TGTGCCAGCAAGGACAACCAAGAGACCCAGTACTTC. This translates into CASKDNQETQYF.

The J gene is TRBJ2-7, the V gene TRBV7-2; D not resolved. This CDR3 is 16 amino acids long. Germline CDR1 SGHTA, CDR2 FQGNSA. V was pared by 2 bases and J by 0 bases, with 14 bases between. The CDR3 sequence is CASSLHNPTVSYEQYF. The CDR3 DNA is TGTGCCAGCAGCTTACACAACCCGACTGTCTCCTACGAGCAGTACTTC.

V and J are TRBV7-8 and TRBJ1-2; D gene uncertain. Germline CDR1 SGHVS, CDR2 FQNEAQ. The germline V and J ends were trimmed by 5 bases and 2 bases, with 24 bases remaining between them. This CDR3 spans 18 amino acids. CDR3 coding DNA: TGTGCCAGCAGCCATATCAAGATTGATCTACCCGGAAACTATGGCTACACCTTC. Protein: CASSHIKIDLPGNYGYTF.

The CDR3 DNA reads as TGTGCCTGGAGTCCCTTAGTGCGGGGGATGGATGAAGCTTTCTTT. It encodes CAWSPLVRGMDEAFF. The V call is TRBV30, the J call TRBJ1-1; possibly TRBD1 for D (5 bases). Trimming pared 2 bases from V and 7 bases from J, leaving 20 bases between. CDR1 GTSNPN and CDR2 SVGIG come from the germline V gene (reference sequence). The CDR3 extends over 15 amino acids.

The rearrangement uses TRBV5-1 and TRBJ2-4; weak D call: TRBD2 (5 bases). The V gene's germline CDR1 is SGHRS and CDR2 YFSETQ. The CDR3 spans 15 residues. Trimming removed 1 base at V and 3 bases at J, with 11 bases between. The DNA of the CDR3 is TGCGCCAGCAGCTTGTTGGAAGGGAGCAAAAACATTCAGTACTTC. This translates into CASSLLEGSKNIQYF.

The V gene is TRBV5-6, the J gene TRBJ1-2, with unresolved D. V was trimmed by 1 base and J by 8 bases, leaving 6 bases between them. The germline V gene encodes CDR1 SGHDT and CDR2 YYEEEE. The CDR3 spans 11 residues. The chain's CDR3 is CASSLRGGYTF. The CDR3 nucleotides are TGTGCCAGCAGCTTGCGAGGCGGCTACACCTTC.

Worth noting for this clone: In the same sample, other DNA sequences code for this CDR3. The V call is TRBV7-9, the J call TRBJ2-1; the match to TRBD2 covers 10 bases. Germline lookup yields CDR1 SEHNR and CDR2 FQNEAQ (reference sequence). CDR3 size: 15 residues. With V trimmed by 2 bases and J by 5 bases, 3 bases remained unmatched. The DNA of the CDR3 is TGTGCCAGCAGCTTAAGGCTAGCGGGGGACAATGAGCAGTTCTTC. Translating it yields CASSLRLAGDNEQFF.

The chain recombines TRBV5-1 with TRBJ2-7, with TRBD1 identical over 12 bases. Losses at the gene ends were 4 bases for V and 3 bases for J; bases not matched to a gene: 5. Germline CDR1 SGHRS, CDR2 YFSETQ. The CDR3 contains 15 residues. CDR3 sequence (DNA): TGCGCCAGCAGCCGCGGGACAGGGGGCTTCTACGAGCAGTACTTC. It specifies CASSRGTGGFYEQYF.

Concerning this clone itself: Compared with germline, one end of the junction differs, possibly owing to a read error. The chain uses TRBV7-7 and TRBJ2-1; no reliable D call. The CDR3 contains 16 residues. Germline V gives CDR1 SSHAT, CDR2 FNYEAQ (reference sequence). The CDR3 DNA reads as TGTGCTAGCAGCCGTAGAGCTGGAGTCGGTTCGGATGAGCAGTTCTTC. This encodes CASSRRAGVGSDEQFF.